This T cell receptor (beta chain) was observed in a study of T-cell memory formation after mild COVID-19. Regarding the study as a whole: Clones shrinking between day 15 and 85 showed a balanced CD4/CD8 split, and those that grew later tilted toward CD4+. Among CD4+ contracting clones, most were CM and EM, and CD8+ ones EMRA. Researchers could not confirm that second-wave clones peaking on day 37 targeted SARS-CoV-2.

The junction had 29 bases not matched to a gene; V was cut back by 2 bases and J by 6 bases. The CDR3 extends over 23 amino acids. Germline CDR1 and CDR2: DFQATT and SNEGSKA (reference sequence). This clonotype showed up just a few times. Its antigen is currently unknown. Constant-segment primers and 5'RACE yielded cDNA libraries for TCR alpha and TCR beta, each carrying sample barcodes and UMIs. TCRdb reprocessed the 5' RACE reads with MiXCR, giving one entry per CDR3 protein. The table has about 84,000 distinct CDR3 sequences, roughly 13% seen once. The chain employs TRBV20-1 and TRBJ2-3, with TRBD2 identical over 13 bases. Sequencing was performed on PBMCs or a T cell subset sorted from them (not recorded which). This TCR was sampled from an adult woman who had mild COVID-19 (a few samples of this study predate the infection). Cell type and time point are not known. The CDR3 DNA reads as TGCAGTGCTAGAATCCCACAGGTGTCAAGGTTGGGACTAGCGGGGACCTTCCTTGATACGCAGTATTTT. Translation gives CSARIPQVSRLGLAGTFLDTQYF.